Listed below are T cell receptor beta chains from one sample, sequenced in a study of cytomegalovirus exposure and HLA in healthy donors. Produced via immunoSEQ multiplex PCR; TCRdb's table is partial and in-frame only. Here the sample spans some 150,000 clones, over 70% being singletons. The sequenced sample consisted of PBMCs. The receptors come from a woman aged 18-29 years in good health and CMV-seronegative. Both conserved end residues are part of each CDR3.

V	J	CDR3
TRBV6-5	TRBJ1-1	CASKGARSTEAFF
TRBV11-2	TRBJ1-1	CASSPLETEAFF
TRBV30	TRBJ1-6	CASRELNSPLHF
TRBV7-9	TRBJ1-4	CSSTFGTGAFREKLFF
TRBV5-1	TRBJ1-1	CASSSTGGAYTEAFF
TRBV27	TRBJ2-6	CASSRDNRGSGANVLTF
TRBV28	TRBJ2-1	CASSSIAGGPNEQFF
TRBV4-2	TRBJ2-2	CASSQDAGGPTNTGELFF
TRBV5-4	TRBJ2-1	CASSSASGASSYNEQFF
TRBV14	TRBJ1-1	CASSQVDRERTEAFF
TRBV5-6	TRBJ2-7	CASSVGQTYEQYF
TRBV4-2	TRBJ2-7	CASSRITGTGGGEEQYF
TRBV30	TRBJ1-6	CAWSAARGNSRNSPLHF
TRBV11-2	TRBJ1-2	CASSLPPGYGYTF
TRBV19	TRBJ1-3	CASSNRGEGNTIYF
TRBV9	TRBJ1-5	CASSRGIGVNQPQHF
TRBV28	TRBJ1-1	CASSLAGVNTEAFF
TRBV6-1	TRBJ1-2	CASSGQGVSYGYTF
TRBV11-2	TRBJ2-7	CASSTGLDSTYEQYF
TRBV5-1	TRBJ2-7	CASSLAGGEQYF
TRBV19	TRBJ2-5	CASSMGLEQETQYF
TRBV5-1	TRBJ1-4	CASSLNAPGQGLEKLFF
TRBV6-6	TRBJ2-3	CASSSHNTDTQYF
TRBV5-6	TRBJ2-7	CASSWAPGTGSFEQYF
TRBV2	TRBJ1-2	CASTGNYGYTF
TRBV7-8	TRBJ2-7	CASSSRGRDEQYF
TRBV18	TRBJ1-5	CASSPLAGIFQPQHF
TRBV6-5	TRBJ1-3	CASSYSGQSGNTIYF
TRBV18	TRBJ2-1	CASSPVAGVGNEQFF
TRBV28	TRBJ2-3	CASSFAAVAQYF
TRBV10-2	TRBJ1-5	CASSWTDSNQPQHF
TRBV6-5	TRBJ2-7	CASSFSGGAYEQYF
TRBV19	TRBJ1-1	CASRTGGANTEAFF
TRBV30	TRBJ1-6	CAWSRDSNSPLHF
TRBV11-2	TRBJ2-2	CASSPFSIRDSSTGELFF
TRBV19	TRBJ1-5	CASSIAGARPQHF
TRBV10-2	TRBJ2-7	CASMETGAVDEQYF
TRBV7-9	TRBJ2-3	CSSSLFEGGDTDTQYF
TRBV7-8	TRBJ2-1	CASSLLRESYNEQFF
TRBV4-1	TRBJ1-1	CASSQLYRGRTEAFF
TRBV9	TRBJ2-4	CASSGNRAFGKNSQYF
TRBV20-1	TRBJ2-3	CSAIRADTQYF
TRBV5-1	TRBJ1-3	CASSLDNYGNTIYF
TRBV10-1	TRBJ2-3	CASSESPQSDTQYF
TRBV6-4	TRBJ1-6	CASRSGTGSVSPLHF
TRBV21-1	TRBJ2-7	CASSSGGGQGNYEQYF
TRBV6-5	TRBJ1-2	CASSARTGEYGYTF
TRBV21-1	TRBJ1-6	CASSARLDRHNSPLHF
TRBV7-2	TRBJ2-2	CASSLNQGATGELFF
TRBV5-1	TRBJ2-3	CASSLEQGRDTQYF